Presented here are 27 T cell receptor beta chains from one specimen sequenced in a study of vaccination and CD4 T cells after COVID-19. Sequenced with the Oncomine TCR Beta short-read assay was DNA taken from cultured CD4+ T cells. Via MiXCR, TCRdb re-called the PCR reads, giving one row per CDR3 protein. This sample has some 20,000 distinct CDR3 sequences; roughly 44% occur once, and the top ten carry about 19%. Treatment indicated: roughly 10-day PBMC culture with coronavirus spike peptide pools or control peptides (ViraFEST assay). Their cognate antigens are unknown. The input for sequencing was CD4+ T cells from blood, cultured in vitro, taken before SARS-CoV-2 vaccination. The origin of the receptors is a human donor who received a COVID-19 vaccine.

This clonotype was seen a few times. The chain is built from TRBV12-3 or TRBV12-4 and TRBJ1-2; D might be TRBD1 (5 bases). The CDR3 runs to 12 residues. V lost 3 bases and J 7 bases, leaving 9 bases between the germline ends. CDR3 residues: CASSFQGGGYTF. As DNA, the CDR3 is TGTGCCAGCAGTTTCCAGGGAGGTGGCTACACCTTC.

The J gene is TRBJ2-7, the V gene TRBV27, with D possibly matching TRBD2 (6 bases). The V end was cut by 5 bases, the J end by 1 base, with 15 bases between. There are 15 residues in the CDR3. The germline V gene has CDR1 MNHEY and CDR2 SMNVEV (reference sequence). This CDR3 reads CASSTGGGISYEQYF. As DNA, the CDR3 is TGTGCCAGCAGTACCGGCGGCGGGATTTCCTACGAGCAGTACTTC.

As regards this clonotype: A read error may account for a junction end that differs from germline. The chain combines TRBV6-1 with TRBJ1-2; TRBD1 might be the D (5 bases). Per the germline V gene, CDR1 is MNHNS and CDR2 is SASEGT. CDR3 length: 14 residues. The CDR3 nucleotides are TGTGCCAGCAGTGAACAAAGGGGTACCTATGACTACACCTTC. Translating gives CASSEQRGTYDYTF.

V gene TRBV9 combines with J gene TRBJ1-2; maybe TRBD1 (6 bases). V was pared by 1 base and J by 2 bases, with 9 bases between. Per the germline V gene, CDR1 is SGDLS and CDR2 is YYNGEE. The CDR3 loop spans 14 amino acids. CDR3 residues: CASSVYRENYGYTF. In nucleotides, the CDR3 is TGTGCCAGCAGCGTATACAGGGAGAACTATGGCTACACCTTC.

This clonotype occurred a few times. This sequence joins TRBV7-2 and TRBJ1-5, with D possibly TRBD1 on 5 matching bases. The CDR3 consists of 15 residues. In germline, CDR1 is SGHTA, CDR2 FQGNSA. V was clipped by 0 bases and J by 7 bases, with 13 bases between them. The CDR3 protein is CASSLAYRSGQPQHF. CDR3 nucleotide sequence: TGTGCCAGCAGCTTAGCCTACAGGTCTGGACAGCCCCAGCATTTT.

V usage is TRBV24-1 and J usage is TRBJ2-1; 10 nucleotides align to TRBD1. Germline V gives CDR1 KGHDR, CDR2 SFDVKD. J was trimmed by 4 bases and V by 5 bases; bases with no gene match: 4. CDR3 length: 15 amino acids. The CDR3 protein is CATSVSGQGYNEQFF. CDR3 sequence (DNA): TGTGCCACCAGTGTTTCGGGACAGGGGTACAATGAGCAGTTCTTC.

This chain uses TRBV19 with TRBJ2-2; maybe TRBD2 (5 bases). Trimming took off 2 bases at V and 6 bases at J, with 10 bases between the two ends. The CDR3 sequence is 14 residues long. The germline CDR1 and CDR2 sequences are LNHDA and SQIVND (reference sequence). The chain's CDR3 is CASSIKRVPGELFF. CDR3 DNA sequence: TGTGCCAGTAGTATAAAGAGGGTCCCCGGGGAGCTGTTTTTT.

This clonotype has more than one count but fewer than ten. CDR3 protein: CASRVRSSYNSPLHF. CDR3 DNA: TGTGCCAGCAGAGTGAGGAGCTCCTATAATTCACCCCTCCACTTT. The chain joins TRBV6-1 to TRBJ1-6; D not certain. Trimming took off 6 bases at V and 0 bases at J, with 9 bases between the two ends. CDR3 length: 15 amino acids. The germline CDR1 and CDR2 sequences are MNHNS and SASEGT.

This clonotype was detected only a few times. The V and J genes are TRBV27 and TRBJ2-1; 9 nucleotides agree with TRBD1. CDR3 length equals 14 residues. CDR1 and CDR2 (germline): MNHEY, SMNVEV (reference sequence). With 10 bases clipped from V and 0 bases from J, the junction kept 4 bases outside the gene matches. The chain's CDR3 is CATQDRGSYNEQFF. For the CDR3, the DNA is TGTGCCACTCAGGACAGGGGCTCCTACAATGAGCAGTTCTTC.

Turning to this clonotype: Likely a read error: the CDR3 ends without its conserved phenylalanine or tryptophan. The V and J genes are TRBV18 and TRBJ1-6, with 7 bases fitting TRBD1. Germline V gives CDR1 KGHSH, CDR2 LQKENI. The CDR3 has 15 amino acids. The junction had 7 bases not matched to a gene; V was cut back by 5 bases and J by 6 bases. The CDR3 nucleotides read TGTGCCAGCTCAACCAGACAGGGCGGTAATTCACCCCTCCACCTT. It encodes CASSTRQGGNSPLHL.

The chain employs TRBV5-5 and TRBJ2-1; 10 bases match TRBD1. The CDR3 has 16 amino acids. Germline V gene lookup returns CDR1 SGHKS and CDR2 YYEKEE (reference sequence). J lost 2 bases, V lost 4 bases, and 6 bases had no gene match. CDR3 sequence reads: CASSPRDRGTYNEQFF. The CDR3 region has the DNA TGTGCCAGCAGCCCTAGGGACAGGGGCACCTACAATGAGCAGTTCTTC.

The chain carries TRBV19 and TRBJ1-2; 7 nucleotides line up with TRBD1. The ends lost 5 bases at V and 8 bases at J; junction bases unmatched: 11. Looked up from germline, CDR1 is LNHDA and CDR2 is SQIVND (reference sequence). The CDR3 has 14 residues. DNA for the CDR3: TGTGCCAGTAGTCTACGACAGGGAGGTAGGGGCTACACCTTC. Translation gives CASSLRQGGRGYTF.

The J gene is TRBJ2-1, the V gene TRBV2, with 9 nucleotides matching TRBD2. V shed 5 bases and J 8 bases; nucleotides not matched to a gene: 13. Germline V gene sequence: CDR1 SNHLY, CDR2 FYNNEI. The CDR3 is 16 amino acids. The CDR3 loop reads CASSRSRQGGGDEQFF. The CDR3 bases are TGTGCCAGCAGTCGGAGCCGACAGGGCGGGGGGGATGAGCAGTTCTTC.

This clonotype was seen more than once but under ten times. The CDR3, as DNA: TGTGCCACCAGCGGGGGGGTGGGGGAGCAGTACTTC. Encoded protein: CATSGGVGEQYF. The chain couples TRBV24-1 to TRBJ2-7; 8 bases line up with TRBD2. The CDR3 length is 12 residues. With 7 bases clipped from V and 7 bases from J, the junction kept 5 bases outside the gene matches. Germline lookup yields CDR1 KGHDR and CDR2 SFDVKD.

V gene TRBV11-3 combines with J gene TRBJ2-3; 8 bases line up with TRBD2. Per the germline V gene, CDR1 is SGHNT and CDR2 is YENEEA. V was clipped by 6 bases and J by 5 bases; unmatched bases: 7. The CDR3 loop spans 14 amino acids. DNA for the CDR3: TGTGCCAGCAGTCACGGGGGGGCCTTAGATACGCAGTATTTT. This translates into CASSHGGALDTQYF.

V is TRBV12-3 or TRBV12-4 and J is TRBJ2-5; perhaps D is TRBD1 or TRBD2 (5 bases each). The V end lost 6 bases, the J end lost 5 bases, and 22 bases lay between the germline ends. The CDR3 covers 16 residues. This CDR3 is CASRSGTTFRRETQYF. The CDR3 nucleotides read TGTGCCAGCAGGTCCGGGACGACCTTCCGGCGGGAGACCCAGTACTTC.

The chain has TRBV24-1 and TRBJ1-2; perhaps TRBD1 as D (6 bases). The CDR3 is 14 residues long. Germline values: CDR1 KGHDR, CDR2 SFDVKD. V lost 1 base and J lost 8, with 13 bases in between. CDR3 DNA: TGTGCCACCAGTGATTTTAGGGGGAACCGGGGCTACACCTTC. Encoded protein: CATSDFRGNRGYTF.

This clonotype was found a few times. The CDR3 DNA reads as TGTGCCAGCAATTTAAGGGGGCTGGTCACTGAAGCTTTCTTT. This sequence encodes CASNLRGLVTEAFF. The V gene is TRBV6-1, the J gene TRBJ1-1; 7 bases map to TRBD1. CDR1 is MNHNS, CDR2 SASEGT, per germline. V shed 7 bases and J 4 bases; nucleotides not matched to a gene: 9. The CDR3 runs to 14 residues.

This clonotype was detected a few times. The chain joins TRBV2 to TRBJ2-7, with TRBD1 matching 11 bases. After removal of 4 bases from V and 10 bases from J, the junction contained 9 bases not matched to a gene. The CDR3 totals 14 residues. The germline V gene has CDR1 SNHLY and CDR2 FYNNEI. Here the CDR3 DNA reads TGTGCCAGCAGTGTAACTGGGACAGGGGGATTACAGTACTTC. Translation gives CASSVTGTGGLQYF.

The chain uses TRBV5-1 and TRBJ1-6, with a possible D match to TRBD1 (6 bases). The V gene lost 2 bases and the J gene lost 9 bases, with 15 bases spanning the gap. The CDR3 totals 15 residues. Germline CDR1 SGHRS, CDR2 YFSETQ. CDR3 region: CASSLQGMPGSPLHF. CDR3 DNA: TGCGCCAGCAGCTTACAGGGAATGCCGGGTTCACCCCTCCACTTT.

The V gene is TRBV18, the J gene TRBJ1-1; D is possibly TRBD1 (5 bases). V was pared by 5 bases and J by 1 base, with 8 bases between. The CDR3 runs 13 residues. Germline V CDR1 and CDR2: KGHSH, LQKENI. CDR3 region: CASSGQGNTEAFF. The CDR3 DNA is TGTGCCAGCTCAGGTCAGGGGAACACTGAAGCTTTCTTT.

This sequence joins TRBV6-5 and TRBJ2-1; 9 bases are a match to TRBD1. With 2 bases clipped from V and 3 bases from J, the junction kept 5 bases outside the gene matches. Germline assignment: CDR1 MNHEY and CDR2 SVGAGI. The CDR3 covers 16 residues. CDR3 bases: TGTGCCAGCAGTTACCTTTGGACAGGGGACTACAATGAGCAGTTCTTC. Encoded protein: CASSYLWTGDYNEQFF.

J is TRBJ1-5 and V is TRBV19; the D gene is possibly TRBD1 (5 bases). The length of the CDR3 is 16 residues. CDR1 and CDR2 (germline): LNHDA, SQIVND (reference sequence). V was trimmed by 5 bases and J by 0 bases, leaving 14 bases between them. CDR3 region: CASSPQGFYSNQPQHF. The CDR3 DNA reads TGTGCCAGTAGTCCCCAGGGATTTTATAGCAATCAGCCCCAGCATTTT.

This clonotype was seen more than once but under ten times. DNA of the CDR3: TGTGCCAGCAGTGACGTGAGGGGCGCGAAGACCCAGTACTTC. It is translated as CASSDVRGAKTQYF. The genes are TRBV25-1 and TRBJ2-5, with D perhaps assigned TRBD1 or TRBD2 (5 bases each). The CDR3 has 14 amino acids. Trimming took 3 bases from V and 6 from J, leaving 14 bases between them. Germline V lookup: CDR1 MGHDK, CDR2 SYGVNS.

The CDR3 nucleotides read TGTGCCAGCAGTCCCGGACTAGCCCCCACCAAATACAATGAGCAGTTCTTC. As protein: CASSPGLAPTKYNEQFF. The gene calls are TRBV6-4 and TRBJ2-1, with 8 bases matching TRBD2. V was pared by 5 bases and J by 4 bases, with 13 bases of the junction left unmatched. Germline-derived CDR1 and CDR2 are MRHNA and SNTAGT. This CDR3 has 17 residues.

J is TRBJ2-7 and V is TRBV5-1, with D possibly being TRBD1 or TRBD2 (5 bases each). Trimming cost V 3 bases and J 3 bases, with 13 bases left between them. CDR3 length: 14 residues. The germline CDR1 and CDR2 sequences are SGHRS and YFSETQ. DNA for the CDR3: TGCGCCAGCAGCTCCGGGGACGGGTACTACGAGCAGTACTTC. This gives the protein CASSSGDGYYEQYF. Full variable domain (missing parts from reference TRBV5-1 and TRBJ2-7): KAGVTQTPRYLIKTRGQQVTLSCSPISGHRSVSWYQQTPGQGLQFLFEYFSETQRNKGNFPGRFSGRQFSNSRSEMNVSTLELGDSALYLCASSSGDGYYEQYFGPGTRLTVT.

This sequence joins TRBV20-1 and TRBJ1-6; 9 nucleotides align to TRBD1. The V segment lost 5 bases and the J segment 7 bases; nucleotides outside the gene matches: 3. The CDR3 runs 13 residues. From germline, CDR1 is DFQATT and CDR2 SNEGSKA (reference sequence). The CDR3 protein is CSAGTGWNSPLHF. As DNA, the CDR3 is TGCAGTGCTGGGACAGGGTGGAATTCACCCCTCCACTTT.